The 14 T cell receptor beta chains reported below all come from one sample, sequenced in a study of blood T cell repertoires in COVID-19. The assay was immunoSEQ multiplex PCR, and TCRdb's table has in-frame clones only and misses some. The sample records tens of thousands of clones, approximately 86% being singletons. The sample consisted of peripheral blood. Receptors originate from a woman older than 75 with active or convalescent COVID-19.

The V and J genes are TRBV5-1 and TRBJ1-3; TRBD1 aligns across 9 bases. The CDR3 is 16 residues long. V trimming: 3 bases; J trimming: 0 bases; junction bases outside the gene matches: 4. Looked up from germline, CDR1 is SGHRS and CDR2 is YFSETQ. As DNA, the CDR3 is TGCGCCAGCAGCTCGGACAGGGGTTTCTCTGGAAACACCATATATTTT. As protein: CASSSDRGFSGNTIYF. Complete variable domain (other parts from reference TRBV5-1 and TRBJ1-3): KAGVTQTPRYLIKTRGQQVTLSCSPISGHRSVSWYQQTPGQGLQFLFEYFSETQRNKGNFPGRFSGRQFSNSRSEMNVSTLELGDSALYLCASSSDRGFSGNTIYFGEGSWLTVV.

The chain uses TRBV7-2 and TRBJ1-4; TRBD1 agrees at 10 bases. J lost 11 bases, V lost 6 bases, and 9 bases had no gene match. The germline CDR1 and CDR2 sequences are SGHTA and FQGNSA. CDR3 length equals 14 residues. Here the CDR3 reads CASRLDWTGGKLFF. The CDR3 DNA is TGTGCCAGCAGACTTGATTGGACAGGGGGGAAACTGTTTTTT.

This chain links TRBV6-2 or TRBV6-3 with TRBJ2-1; TRBD2 matches at 14 bases. Germline CDR1 is MNHEY and CDR2 is SVGEGT. Unmatched junction bases numbered 7, after V lost 2 bases and J lost 7 bases. The CDR3 is made up of 17 amino acids. The chain's CDR3 is CASSYHPGLAGVNEQFF. In DNA, the CDR3 is TGTGCCAGCAGTTACCACCCGGGACTAGCGGGAGTAAATGAGCAGTTCTTC.

The chain is built from TRBV20-1 and TRBJ1-2, with D possibly TRBD1 on 6 matching bases. The CDR3 length is 11 residues. Per the germline V gene, CDR1 is DFQATT and CDR2 is SNEGSKA (reference sequence). The V end lost 6 bases, the J end lost 9 bases, and 14 bases lay between the germline ends. The CDR3 region has the DNA TGCAGTGCAACTAACAGGGCCAGCTACACCTTC. It is translated as CSATNRASYTF.

The rearrangement links TRBV4-2 to TRBJ1-5; D unclear. The CDR3 is made up of 17 amino acids. In germline, CDR1 is LGHNA, CDR2 YNFKEQ. Trimming cost V 0 bases and J 5 bases, with 17 bases left between them. This chain's CDR3 is CASSQEEGSSRYQPQHF. In DNA form, the CDR3 reads TGTGCCAGCAGCCAAGAGGAGGGCTCTAGCCGTTATCAGCCCCAGCATTTT.

V gene TRBV7-6 combines with J gene TRBJ1-4, with 8 bases lining up with TRBD1. This CDR3 comprises 15 residues. J was trimmed by 5 bases and V by 5 bases; bases with no gene match: 7. CDR1 is SGHVS, CDR2 FNYEAQ, per germline. The CDR3 protein is CASSPVGTGNEKLFF. Here the CDR3 DNA reads TGTGCCAGCAGCCCAGTAGGGACAGGCAATGAAAAACTGTTTTTT.

The rearrangement uses TRBV6-2 or TRBV6-3 and TRBJ2-7, with TRBD2 matching over 8 bases. Germline V gene lookup returns CDR1 MNHEY and CDR2 SVGEGT. Trimming cost V 6 bases and J 6 bases; bases outside gene matches: 10. The CDR3 covers 14 residues. CDR3 in amino acids: CASSPQRERGEQYF. Here the CDR3 DNA reads TGTGCCAGCAGCCCCCAGCGGGAGAGAGGCGAGCAGTACTTC.

The chain links TRBV6-5 to TRBJ1-3; perhaps TRBD1 as D (6 bases). The CDR3 runs to 15 residues. Germline V CDR1 and CDR2: MNHEY, SVGAGI. V lost 4 bases and J 4 bases, leaving 14 bases between the germline ends. The CDR3 region has the DNA TGTGCCAGCAGTTTACGTACAGGGCCCGGAAACACCATATATTTT. This gives the protein CASSLRTGPGNTIYF.

The chain has TRBV7-9 and TRBJ2-1; tentative D call: TRBD1 (5 bases). Germline V CDR1 and CDR2: SEHNR, FQNEAQ (reference sequence). The V and J ends lost 5 bases and 6 bases respectively, with 20 bases between them. This CDR3 contains 16 residues. The CDR3 is CASSPPTALGFNEQFF. The CDR3 region has the DNA TGTGCCAGCAGCCCCCCGACAGCCCTGGGCTTCAATGAGCAGTTCTTC. Complete variable domain (other parts from reference TRBV7-9 and TRBJ2-1): DTGVSQNPRHKITKRGQNVTFRCDPISEHNRLYWYRQTLGQGPEFLTYFQNEAQLEKSRLLSDRFSAERPKGSFSTLEIQRTEQGDSAMYLCASSPPTALGFNEQFFGPGTRLTVL.

The rearrangement uses TRBV7-8 and TRBJ1-5; D is ambiguous. This CDR3 is built from 15 residues. The ends were cut back, 3 bases at V and 3 bases at J, with 12 bases in the middle. Germline values: CDR1 SGHVS, CDR2 FQNEAQ. Written as DNA, the CDR3 is TGTGCCAGCAGCTTTGGCTCAGGAATCAATCAGCCCCAGCATTTT. Encoded protein: CASSFGSGINQPQHF. Full variable domain (missing parts from reference TRBV7-8 and TRBJ1-5): GAGVSQSPRYKVAKRGQDVALRCDPISGHVSLFWYQQALGQGPEFLTYFQNEAQLDKSGLPSDRFFAERPEGSVSTLKIQRTQQEDSAVYLCASSFGSGINQPQHFGDGTRLSIL.

This clone was picked up a small number of times. The chain is built from TRBV7-2 and TRBJ2-7; 10 bases agree with TRBD2. The junction had 2 bases not matched to a gene; V was cut back by 3 bases and J by 3 bases. This CDR3 comprises 14 residues. Germline CDR1 SGHTA, CDR2 FQGNSA. DNA of the CDR3: TGTGCCAGCAGCTTGGCTAGCGGGAGCTACGAGCAGTACTTC. As protein: CASSLASGSYEQYF. The entire variable domain, with the rest obtained from reference TRBV7-2 and TRBJ2-7, is as follows: GAGVSQSPSNKVTEKGKDVELRCDPISGHTALYWYRQSLGQGLEFLIYFQGNSAPDKSGLPSDRFSAERTGGSVSTLTIQRTQQEDSAVYLCASSLASGSYEQYFGPGTRLTVT.

The CDR3 DNA follows: TGTGCCACGAGCATTAGCGGGAGCTCCGGAGAGACCCAGTACTTC. It encodes CATSISGSSGETQYF. This sequence joins TRBV10-3 and TRBJ2-5; TRBD2 matches at 9 bases. V trimming: 10 bases; J trimming: 4 bases; junction bases outside the gene matches: 13. Germline CDR1 is ENHRY and CDR2 is SYGVKD. The CDR3 is 15 residues long.

This clone has just a few counts. The chain combines TRBV5-4 with TRBJ1-4; D call uncertain. Trimming shortened V by 0 bases and J by 8 bases, and 11 bases separated the two germline ends. This CDR3 spans 14 amino acids. The germline V gene encodes CDR1 SGHNT and CDR2 YYREEE (reference sequence). CDR3 nucleotides: TGTGCCAGCAGCTTGGCCGAGGCGAACGAAAAACTGTTTTTT. Translation: CASSLAEANEKLFF.

The CDR3 region is CASSIQGRGAFF. In DNA form, the CDR3 reads TGTGCCAGTAGTATCCAAGGGCGAGGGGCTTTCTTT. The genes are TRBV19 and TRBJ1-1; no clear D. CDR3 length equals 12 residues. The V and J ends lost 3 bases and 11 bases respectively, with 13 bases between them. Looked up from germline, CDR1 is LNHDA and CDR2 is SQIVND (reference sequence).